What follows are 20 T cell receptor beta chains derived from one specimen sequenced in a study of cytomegalovirus exposure and HLA in healthy donors. Both 60 Vbeta primers and 13 Jbeta primers went into the PCR. The repertoire was sequenced with immunoSEQ multiplex PCR; TCRdb's copy has only in-frame clones and lacks some. This sample yields around 200,000 clones, of which 80% are seen a single time; 0.65% belongs to the top ten. Input material: PBMCs. All receptors come from a boy aged 5-17 years in good health and CMV-seronegative.

The chain couples TRBV19 to TRBJ1-6, with no clear D. The length of the CDR3 is 12 residues. The germline V and J ends were trimmed by 3 bases and 7 bases, with 4 bases remaining between them. From germline, CDR1 is LNHDA and CDR2 SQIVND (reference sequence). The CDR3 spells CASSIINSPLHF. CDR3 DNA sequence: TGTGCCAGTAGTATTATAAATTCACCCCTCCACTTT. The whole variable domain, filled in from reference TRBV19 and TRBJ1-6, reads DGGITQSPKYLFRKEGQNVTLSCEQNLNHDAMYWYRQDPGQGLRLIYYSQIVNDFQKGDIAEGYSVSREKKESFPLTVTSAQKNPTAFYLCASSIINSPLHFGNGTRLTVT.

The V and J genes are TRBV9 and TRBJ1-1; D is undetermined. Trimming removed 3 bases at V and 1 base at J, with 4 bases between. Looked up from germline, CDR1 is SGDLS and CDR2 is YYNGEE. The CDR3 totals 12 residues. The CDR3 loop is CASSGANTEAFF. CDR3 DNA: TGTGCCAGCAGCGGCGCGAACACTGAAGCTTTCTTT.

The rearrangement links TRBV27 to TRBJ1-2; TRBD1 matches 7 bases. V lost 6 bases to trimming and J lost 0 bases; unmatched junction nucleotides: 4. The CDR3 spans 14 residues. Germline V CDR1 and CDR2: MNHEY, SMNVEV (reference sequence). The CDR3 is CASSRQGANYGYTF. The DNA of the CDR3 is TGTGCCAGCAGCCGACAGGGAGCTAACTATGGCTACACCTTC.

This sequence joins TRBV7-2 and TRBJ1-3; D gene uncertain. The CDR3 covers 14 residues. CDR1 and CDR2 (germline): SGHTA, FQGNSA. The V and J ends lost 5 bases and 3 bases respectively, with 11 bases between them. CDR3 protein: CASSPRTVGNTIYF. Here the CDR3 DNA reads TGTGCCAGCAGCCCACGGACTGTTGGAAACACCATATATTTT.

This clone was seen a few times. The J gene is TRBJ1-4, the V gene TRBV6-1; no clear D gene. Germline V gene sequence: CDR1 MNHNS, CDR2 SASEGT. The CDR3 sequence is 16 residues long. Trimming left V 4 bases short and J 0 bases short, with 12 bases between. CDR3 residues: CASSGGRTSTNEKLFF. DNA of the CDR3: TGTGCCAGCAGTGGCGGCAGGACTTCAACTAATGAAAAACTGTTTTTT.

In nucleotides, the CDR3 is TGTGCCAGCAGCCCAGACCGGGACAGATTCTACGAGCAGTACTTC. It is translated as CASSPDRDRFYEQYF. The V gene is TRBV11-2, the J gene TRBJ2-7; 7 bases line up with TRBD1. The V gene end was trimmed by 5 bases and the J gene end by 3 bases; junction bases not matched to a gene: 10. The CDR3 consists of 15 residues. Germline CDR1 is SGHAT and CDR2 is FQNNGV.

The chain recombines TRBV2 with TRBJ1-2; D uncertain. V was cut by 3 bases and J by 4 bases, with 9 bases left in between. The CDR3 sequence is 13 residues long. CDR1 and CDR2 from the germline V gene are SNHLY and FYNNEI. The CDR3 protein is CASSEGSAYGYTF. For the CDR3, the DNA is TGTGCCAGCAGTGAGGGCAGTGCCTATGGCTACACCTTC. Supplemented by reference TRBV2 and TRBJ1-2, the full variable domain reads EPEVTQTPSHQVTQMGQEVILRCVPISNHLYFYWYRQILGQKVEFLVSFYNNEISEKSEIFDDQFSVERPDGSNFTLKIRSTKLEDSAMYFCASSEGSAYGYTFGSGTRLTVV.

The chain carries TRBV19 and TRBJ2-3, with 7 bases aligning to TRBD2. V lost 5 bases, J lost 4 bases, and 9 bases stayed unmatched. The CDR3 has 15 amino acids. Germline lookup yields CDR1 LNHDA and CDR2 SQIVND (reference sequence). The CDR3 sequence is CASSGGGEVADTQYF. CDR3 coding DNA: TGTGCCAGTAGTGGGGGGGGAGAGGTCGCAGATACGCAGTATTTT.

This sequence joins TRBV28 and TRBJ1-2, with D uncertain. Germline lookup yields CDR1 MDHEN and CDR2 SYDVKM. This CDR3 has 16 residues. V dropped 4 bases and J dropped 8 bases, with 23 bases sitting between them. Here the CDR3 DNA reads TGTGCCAGCAGTTCACCTGAGGGTTGGAGGATCTTAGGCTACACCTTC. Translating gives CASSSPEGWRILGYTF.

The chain joins TRBV7-2 to TRBJ1-1; D unresolved. The CDR3 spans 15 residues. V was clipped by 4 bases and J by 0 bases, with 12 bases between them. Germline V CDR1 and CDR2: SGHTA, FQGNSA. This CDR3 reads CASSWFTGLNTEAFF. The CDR3 region has the DNA TGTGCCAGCAGCTGGTTTACCGGTTTGAACACTGAAGCTTTCTTT.

V is TRBV6-1 and J is TRBJ2-1; TRBD2 is a possible D gene (6 bases). The ends were cut back, 5 bases at V and 1 base at J, with 12 bases in the middle. CDR3 length: 15 residues. Germline V gives CDR1 MNHNS, CDR2 SASEGT. The CDR3 DNA follows: TGTGCCAGCAGTCCCCGGGGGTGGTCCTACAATGAGCAGTTCTTC. Translated: CASSPRGWSYNEQFF.

This clone occurred a few times. The chain uses TRBV19 and TRBJ1-1, with D perhaps TRBD1 (5 bases). Deletions cut 5 bases from V and 0 bases from J, with 13 bases between. This CDR3 comprises 15 residues. Germline CDR1 is LNHDA and CDR2 is SQIVND (reference sequence). In DNA, the CDR3 is TGTGCCAGTAGTCGAAAGGGGTTGGTGAACACTGAAGCTTTCTTT. It encodes CASSRKGLVNTEAFF.

The rearrangement uses TRBV19 and TRBJ1-5, with 9 bases matching TRBD1. This CDR3 contains 14 residues. Germline V gene sequence: CDR1 LNHDA, CDR2 SQIVND (reference sequence). V shed 1 base and J 7 bases; nucleotides not matched to a gene: 2. The CDR3 bases are TGTGCCAGTAGTATAGGGACAGGGGACCAGCCCCAGCATTTT. Encoded protein: CASSIGTGDQPQHF.

This chain links TRBV5-1 with TRBJ1-4; 7 nucleotides match TRBD1. Germline V gene sequence: CDR1 SGHRS, CDR2 YFSETQ. The CDR3 consists of 16 residues. J was trimmed by 8 bases and V by 5 bases; bases with no gene match: 15. As DNA, the CDR3 is TGCGCCAGCAGGACAGGGACACTCATTACCAAGGAAAAACTGTTTTTT. This encodes CASRTGTLITKEKLFF.

V and J are TRBV5-6 and TRBJ2-7; 8 positions agree with TRBD2. V lost 4 bases, J lost 4 bases, and 7 bases stayed unmatched. CDR1 SGHDT and CDR2 YYEEEE come from the germline V gene. The CDR3 length is 14 residues. DNA for the CDR3: TGTGCCAGCAGCACCCCGGGAGGGGGATACGAGCAGTACTTC. Translating gives CASSTPGGGYEQYF.

This clone appeared a few times. The chain carries TRBV5-1 and TRBJ1-1, with TRBD1 as a possible D gene (5 bases). This CDR3 is 14 amino acids long. Germline V lookup: CDR1 SGHRS, CDR2 YFSETQ. V lost 1 base and J 4 bases, leaving 11 bases between the germline ends. CDR3 amino acids: CASSLKGAATEAFF. In nucleotides, the CDR3 is TGCGCCAGCAGCTTGAAAGGGGCGGCCACTGAAGCTTTCTTT.

The chain recombines TRBV4-3 with TRBJ2-3; TRBD2 might be the D (5 bases). Germline CDR1 is LGHNA and CDR2 is YSLEER. Trimming left V 5 bases short and J 2 bases short, with 11 bases between. The CDR3 consists of 14 residues. The DNA of the CDR3 is TGCGCCAGCAGCTCCCGGACTGACACAGATACGCAGTATTTT. Encoded protein: CASSSRTDTDTQYF.

The rearrangement uses TRBV19 and TRBJ2-7, with 12 positions matching TRBD2. CDR3 length equals 14 residues. The germline V gene has CDR1 LNHDA and CDR2 SQIVND (reference sequence). Germline trimming cut 5 bases from V and 4 bases from J; bases unmatched to any gene: 3. In DNA, the CDR3 is TGTGCCAGTAGTCGACTAGCGGGAGTGTACGAGCAGTACTTC. Protein: CASSRLAGVYEQYF. The full variable domain, rest sourced from reference TRBV19 and TRBJ2-7, is DGGITQSPKYLFRKEGQNVTLSCEQNLNHDAMYWYRQDPGQGLRLIYYSQIVNDFQKGDIAEGYSVSREKKESFPLTVTSAQKNPTAFYLCASSRLAGVYEQYFGPGTRLTVT.

This clone came up a few times. This chain uses TRBV5-4 with TRBJ2-1; weak D call: TRBD1 (6 bases). The germline V gene encodes CDR1 SGHNT and CDR2 YYREEE (reference sequence). V gave up 7 bases and J gave up 2 bases, with 10 bases separating them. This CDR3 contains 13 residues. CDR3: CASRTATYNEQFF. CDR3 DNA: TGTGCCAGCCGGACAGCCACCTACAATGAGCAGTTCTTC.

The V and J genes are TRBV5-1 and TRBJ2-1; 9 nucleotides match TRBD2. This CDR3 spans 16 amino acids. V lost 0 bases to trimming and J lost 15 bases; unmatched junction nucleotides: 16. CDR1 is SGHRS, CDR2 YFSETQ, per germline. As DNA, the CDR3 is TGCGCCAGCAGCTTGGCCGATTGGGGTAGCGGGGGAATTCTGTTCTTC. Translating it yields CASSLADWGSGGILFF.